This TCR beta chain was recovered during a study of shared clonotypes between healthy human individuals. Original analysis: Because ImmunoSEQ provided only junction sequences with no quality scores, the filtering differed. The data were produced by immunoSEQ multiplex PCR, yet TCRdb's version contains in-frame clones alone and is incomplete. Clonal size and the V and J genes are those of that table, whereas D and trimming came from the DNA. The top ten hold 1.5% to 2% of the sample, which has 550,000 to 700,000 clones, around 78% seen once. With regard to this clone: The antigen remains unidentified.

The study's findings and limits: Read depth was anticipated to influence clonotype sharing among donors.

A split of CD4+ cells into CD45RA+ naive and CD45RA-negative memory subsets was performed. The CDR3 loop spans 15 amino acids. Per germline, CDR1 SGHTA and CDR2 FQGNSA. Trimming took 2 bases from V and 2 from J; bases not matched to a gene: 5. The TCR comes from a woman in her 30s in good health. Input material: memory CD4+ T cells sorted from blood. Specified subset: CD45RA-negative fraction. This sequence joins TRBV7-2 and TRBJ2-5; 7 nucleotides align to TRBD2. CDR3 in DNA: TGTGCCAGCAGCTTACAGCTAGCGGCACAAGAGACCCAGTACTTC. Its translation is CASSLQLAAQETQYF.